These 16 T cell receptor beta chains came from one sample sequenced in a study of regulatory T cells in long-lasting Graves disease. Combining iRepertoire HTBI primers with Arm-PCR of CDR3 regions, the authors built TCR beta libraries. A single record per CDR3 protein comes from TCRdb applying MiXCR to the multiplex PCR reads. The sample holds a few hundred thousand distinct CDR3 sequences, around 23% seen once. As for time point: persistent/refractory GD, antithyroid drugs over 5 years with positive TRAb. Extracted RNA from PBMCs served as the source of the TCR library. The sequences come from peripheral blood mononuclear cells (PBMCs), collected when the disease was refractory, from a patient treated with antithyroid drugs. These receptors all come from a woman aged 40-49 years with Graves disease.

The chain links TRBV14 to TRBJ2-3, with 10 bases aligning to TRBD2. CDR1 SGHDN and CDR2 FVKESK come from the germline V gene. The CDR3 totals 17 residues. V lost 1 base to trimming and J lost 8 bases; unmatched junction nucleotides: 12. The chain's CDR3 is CASSQVPSGRAKVTQYF. As DNA, the CDR3 is TGTGCCAGCAGCCAAGTGCCAAGCGGGAGGGCCAAAGTTACGCAGTATTTT.

This clonotype was counted ten times or more. This chain connects TRBV12-3 or TRBV12-4 to TRBJ1-6; 7 bases map to TRBD1. Trimming at V came to 6 bases and at J to 8 bases, leaving 4 bases not matched to a gene. The CDR3 has 13 amino acids. The CDR3 coding sequence is TGTGCCAGCAGGAGTACAGGGGATTCACCCCTCCACTTT. This translates into CASRSTGDSPLHF.

This clonotype was counted a few times. The chain recombines TRBV6-1 with TRBJ2-7; TRBD2 matches 15 bases. The germline V gene encodes CDR1 MNHNS and CDR2 SASEGT. The CDR3 consists of 17 residues. With V trimmed by 7 bases and J by 1 base, 8 bases remained unmatched. The CDR3 loop is CASTRGLAGGSSYEQYF. The DNA for the CDR3 is TGTGCCAGCACGCGTGGACTAGCGGGAGGGTCATCCTACGAGCAGTACTTC.

The chain has TRBV20-1 and TRBJ2-5, with 7 bases fitting TRBD2. Losses at the gene ends were 3 bases for V and 5 bases for J; bases not matched to a gene: 9. CDR1 and CDR2 from the germline V gene are DFQATT and SNEGSKA (reference sequence). The CDR3 runs to 14 residues. The CDR3 loop is CSASLGEGRETQYF. The CDR3 bases are TGCAGTGCTAGCCTGGGGGAGGGCCGGGAGACCCAGTACTTC.

This clonotype has at least ten counts. The chain recombines TRBV28 with TRBJ1-1; tentative D call: TRBD1 (5 bases). Germline loops: CDR1 MDHEN, CDR2 SYDVKM. The V gene lost 4 bases and the J gene lost 2 bases, with 14 bases spanning the gap. The CDR3 consists of 15 residues. The CDR3 bases are TGTGCCAGCAGTTATCATGGGACGGCAAACACTGAAGCTTTCTTT. As protein: CASSYHGTANTEAFF.

This clonotype was found a few times. The chain employs TRBV20-1 and TRBJ2-7; D possibly corresponds to TRBD1 (6 bases). This CDR3 spans 11 amino acids. V was trimmed by 4 bases and J by 5 bases, leaving 9 bases between them. Germline CDR1 and CDR2: DFQATT and SNEGSKA (reference sequence). The CDR3 here is CSAKGVHEQYF. CDR3 nucleotides: TGCAGTGCTAAGGGGGTCCACGAGCAGTACTTC.

Note on this clonotype: At one of its ends the junction is not consistent with the germline gene, which may arise from a read error. The chain links TRBV9 to TRBJ1-2; unclear D gene. Germline CDR1 and CDR2: SGDLS and YYNGEE. This CDR3 spans 12 amino acids. The CDR3 DNA sequence: TGTGCCAGCGGCGTATCTTCATATGGCTACACCTTC. Translation: CASGVSSYGYTF. The full variable domain, rest sourced from reference TRBV9 and TRBJ1-2, is DSGVTQTPKHLITATGQRVTLRCSPRSGDLSVYWYQQSLDQGLQFLIQYYNGEERAKGNILERFSAQQFPDLHSELNLSSLELGDSALYFCASGVSSYGYTFGSGTRLTVV.

This clonotype was recorded many times. This rearrangement joins TRBV11-3 to TRBJ2-4, with D possibly being TRBD1 or TRBD2 (5 bases each). CDR3 length: 15 amino acids. Germline loops: CDR1 SGHNT, CDR2 YENEEA. Trimming cost V 0 bases and J 6 bases, with 12 bases left between them. The CDR3 sequence: CASSLDGGSGNIQYF. The DNA for the CDR3 is TGTGCCAGCAGCTTAGATGGGGGTTCTGGAAACATTCAGTACTTC.

This chain connects TRBV28 to TRBJ1-2; possible D gene TRBD1, 6 bases. Germline CDR1 is MDHEN and CDR2 is SYDVKM. The CDR3 length is 17 residues. V was cut by 0 bases and J by 7 bases, with 21 bases left in between. Here the CDR3 reads CASSLWDSYLTGVGYTF. CDR3 nucleotide sequence: TGTGCCAGCAGTTTATGGGACAGCTACCTCACGGGTGTTGGCTACACCTTC.

This chain links TRBV19 with TRBJ2-2, with D unclear. CDR3 length: 13 residues. V lost 8 bases, J lost 0 bases, and 7 bases lay in between. Germline V gives CDR1 LNHDA, CDR2 SQIVND (reference sequence). CDR3 in DNA: TGTGCCAGTTATGTCCCGAACACCGGGGAGCTGTTTTTT. Translating gives CASYVPNTGELFF. The full variable domain, rest sourced from reference TRBV19 and TRBJ2-2, is DGGITQSPKYLFRKEGQNVTLSCEQNLNHDAMYWYRQDPGQGLRLIYYSQIVNDFQKGDIAEGYSVSREKKESFPLTVTSAQKNPTAFYLCASYVPNTGELFFGEGSRLTVL.

This clonotype has a handful of counts. This rearrangement joins TRBV19 to TRBJ1-5; D may be TRBD1 (5 bases). There are 15 residues in the CDR3. Trimming pared 5 bases from V and 4 bases from J, leaving 15 bases between. Germline loops: CDR1 LNHDA, CDR2 SQIVND (reference sequence). CDR3 in amino acids: CASSPGGVVNQPQHF. The CDR3 nucleotides read TGTGCCAGTAGTCCGGGGGGTGTTGTAAATCAGCCCCAGCATTTT.

This clonotype was counted a few times. V is TRBV24-1 and J is TRBJ2-1; 10 nucleotides align to TRBD2. J lost 8 bases, V lost 1 base, and 4 bases had no gene match. CDR3 length equals 15 residues. CDR1 is KGHDR and CDR2 is SFDVKD in the germline V gene. In nucleotides, the CDR3 is TGTGCCACCAGTGATTTTCTAGCGGGAGCCGATGAGCAGTTCTTC. Residues: CATSDFLAGADEQFF.

The chain uses TRBV28 and TRBJ2-5; the D is unclear. CDR1 and CDR2 (germline): MDHEN, SYDVKM. Deletions cut 6 bases from V and 3 bases from J, with 14 bases between. The CDR3 totals 14 residues. CDR3 bases: TGTGCCAGCAGCCTTCTCACGAGCGAAGAGACCCAGTACTTC. The encoded protein is CASSLLTSEETQYF.

This clonotype was found a few times. The chain couples TRBV5-1 to TRBJ2-6; no clear D gene. The V and J ends lost 0 bases and 0 bases respectively, with 16 bases between them. This CDR3 region has 19 residues. In germline, CDR1 is SGHRS, CDR2 YFSETQ. CDR3 sequence: CASSLAAPARTSGANVLTF. The CDR3 nucleotides read TGCGCCAGCAGCTTGGCCGCGCCAGCGCGGACCTCTGGGGCCAACGTCCTGACTTTC.

The V call is TRBV3-1, the J call TRBJ2-5; possibly TRBD2 for D (6 bases). The CDR3 covers 14 residues. V was cut by 3 bases and J by 1 base, with 9 bases left in between. Germline V gene sequence: CDR1 LGHDT, CDR2 YNNKEL (reference sequence). Here the CDR3 reads CASSHSGGQETQYF. The CDR3 bases are TGTGCCAGCAGCCACTCCGGGGGCCAAGAGACCCAGTACTTC.

The rearrangement joins TRBV4-1 to TRBJ1-2; D is undetermined. The V end was cut by 1 base, the J end by 0 bases, with 12 bases between. CDR3 length: 16 residues. Per germline, CDR1 MGHRA and CDR2 YSYEKL. CDR3 nucleotides: TGCGCCAGCAGCCAAGTGGGCGGCTCTGCTAACTATGGCTACACCTTC. Translating gives CASSQVGGSANYGYTF.